Listed below are T cell receptor beta chains from one sample, sequenced in a study of Ad26.COV2.S vaccination and SARS-CoV-2 variants. Profiling relied on immunoSEQ multiplex PCR, and the TCRdb table lists in-frame clones only, not all of them. The table records roughly 500,000 clones, 89% of them present only once. The source material was peripheral blood, sampled in a trial of Ad26.COV2.S vaccine versus placebo. All receptors derive from a person between 18 and 59 years old who received the Ad26.COV2.S COVID-19 vaccine or a placebo. CDR3s include the opening cysteine and the closing phenylalanine or tryptophan. The D gene is left open where the match is weak. Some rows mark clone size as missing; the rest say once, few, many or name a class of expanded clone.

DNA	CDR3	V	D	size	J
TGTGCCAGCAGATCAGTGAACACTGAAGCTTTCTTT	CASRSVNTEAFF	TRBV3-1/TRBV3-2	NA	NA	TRBJ1-1
TGCGCCAGCAGCCCCAAGGGGGCTCTCTCTGGAAACACCATATATTTT	CASSPKGALSGNTIYF	TRBV4-3	TRBD1	NA	TRBJ1-3
TGTGCCAGCAGCGTGGACCCGAATCAGCCCCAGCATTTT	CASSVDPNQPQHF	TRBV9	NA	NA	TRBJ1-5
TGCGCCAGCAGCCGTCGGTGGGCTCCCTACAATGAGCAGTTCTTC	CASSRRWAPYNEQFF	TRBV4-3	NA	NA	TRBJ2-1
TGTGCCAGTAGTTTCAGGGAGGGTCGGAAGAACACTGAAGCTTTCTTT	CASSFREGRKNTEAFF	TRBV19	NA	NA	TRBJ1-1
TGTGCCACCAGTGACACCGTGGGATCTGAAGCTTTCTTT	CATSDTVGSEAFF	TRBV24-1	NA	NA	TRBJ1-1
TGCGCCAGCAGCCAAGGAGTAAGGCGTCGTGGAGAAAAACTGTTTTTT	CASSQGVRRRGEKLFF	TRBV4-3	NA	NA	TRBJ1-4
TGTGCCTGGACCAGGGGGACAGCCGATAATTCACCCCTCCACTTT	CAWTRGTADNSPLHF	TRBV30	TRBD1	NA	TRBJ1-6
TGTGCCAGCTCACCACGATACAGGGTGGGGTCAGATACGCAGTATTTT	CASSPRYRVGSDTQYF	TRBV18	NA	NA	TRBJ2-3
TGTGCCAGCAGCTTGGAAGGGGCTGGCTATGGCTACACCTTC	CASSLEGAGYGYTF	TRBV5-4	NA	NA	TRBJ1-2
TGCGCCAGCAGCTCTGGGGCAGGGAAGTTCTTC	CASSSGAGKFF	TRBV5-1	NA	NA	TRBJ2-1
TGTGCCAGCAGCCCCCTCGGGAGCGGCGGGGCCGGGGAGCTGTTTTTT	CASSPLGSGGAGELFF	TRBV7-9	NA	NA	TRBJ2-2
TGTGCCAGCAGCACGCCGACAGGGAGCGAGACCCAGTACTTC	CASSTPTGSETQYF	TRBV7-2	TRBD1	few	TRBJ2-5
TGTGCCAGCAGCCCGGGACTAGCGGGAGTTCCCACCGGGGAGCTGTTTTTT	CASSPGLAGVPTGELFF	TRBV6-2/TRBV6-3	TRBD2	NA	TRBJ2-2
TGTGCCAGTAGTATAGCGGAGAACCCCATCTACGAGCAGTACTTC	CASSIAENPIYEQYF	TRBV19	NA	NA	TRBJ2-7
TGCGCCAGCAGCCAAGATCATACAGGGGGATTTAATTCACCCCTCCACTTT	CASSQDHTGGFNSPLHF	TRBV4-3	TRBD1	NA	TRBJ1-6
TGCGCCAGCAGCTTTGCCGGGGCCCGAAATGAAAAACTGTTTTTT	CASSFAGARNEKLFF	TRBV5-1	NA	NA	TRBJ1-4
TGTGCCAGCAGTTCCGACTATAGCCCCTACAATGAGCAGTTCTTC	CASSSDYSPYNEQFF	TRBV6-5	NA	once	TRBJ2-1
TGCGCCAGCAGCTTGAATTATGCCTACGAGCAGTACTTC	CASSLNYAYEQYF	TRBV5-1	NA	NA	TRBJ2-7
TGTGCCAGCAGCCGGGCCAGCAATGAGCAGTTCTTC	CASSRASNEQFF	TRBV3-1/TRBV3-2	NA	NA	TRBJ2-1
TGTGCCAGCAGCCCCCGGACAGGGGGGGCAGATACGCAGTATTTT	CASSPRTGGADTQYF	TRBV6-5	TRBD1	NA	TRBJ2-3
TGTGCCAGCAGGGGACAGGACCGCTCTGGCTACACCTTC	CASRGQDRSGYTF	TRBV28	TRBD1	NA	TRBJ1-2
TGTGCCAGCAGTTTGGGACACCTCTACGAGCAGTACTTC	CASSLGHLYEQYF	TRBV6-2/TRBV6-3	NA	NA	TRBJ2-7
TGCGCCAGCAGCTTGGCCATGGGGAGGGGATTGGCAGATACGCAGTATTTT	CASSLAMGRGLADTQYF	TRBV5-1	TRBD2	NA	TRBJ2-3
TGTGCCATCAGTGAGGGGGAACCAGATACGCAGTATTTT	CAISEGEPDTQYF	TRBV10-3	NA	NA	TRBJ2-3
TGTGCCAGCTCTACAGGGACTGGAAACACCATATATTTT	CASSTGTGNTIYF	TRBV6-5	NA	NA	TRBJ1-3
TGCGCCAGCAGCTTGGTCAGGAACACTGAAGCTTTCTTT	CASSLVRNTEAFF	TRBV5-1	NA	NA	TRBJ1-1
TGTGCCACCCGTACACGGTTTGGCCGTTACACCATATATTTT	CATRTRFGRYTIYF	TRBV28	NA	NA	TRBJ1-3
TGTGCCAGCAGCCTGGACAGGGATCCCGTCTACGAGCAGTACTTC	CASSLDRDPVYEQYF	TRBV7-2	TRBD1	NA	TRBJ2-7
TGTGCCAGCAGCGTAGCAGGTATGAACACTGAAGCTTTCTTT	CASSVAGMNTEAFF	TRBV9	NA	NA	TRBJ1-1
TGCGCCAGCAGTAAAACCCCCGGGGGAGGGCCGGGGGCCGGGGAGCTGTTTTTT	CASSKTPGGGPGAGELFF	TRBV4-1	TRBD2	NA	TRBJ2-2
TGTGCCAGCAGTTTTGACAGATTACAAGAGACCCAGTACTTC	CASSFDRLQETQYF	TRBV27	NA	NA	TRBJ2-5
TGTGCCAGCAAAGGCGACATTACCTACGAGCAGTACTTC	CASKGDITYEQYF	TRBV12-3/TRBV12-4	NA	NA	TRBJ2-7
TGTGCCAGTAAGGCGGTTCCAAATGAAAAACTGTTTTTT	CASKAVPNEKLFF	TRBV28	NA	NA	TRBJ1-4
TGTGCCTGGAGTAGGGGGCGCCTCTATGGCTACACCTTC	CAWSRGRLYGYTF	TRBV30	TRBD1	NA	TRBJ1-2
TGTGCCACCAGTGACTCGCCGGGGCCCCCCAATGAGCAGTTCTTC	CATSDSPGPPNEQFF	TRBV24-1	NA	NA	TRBJ2-1
TGTGCCAGCAGTGAAAGGTTCTCTGACACTGAAGCTTTCTTT	CASSERFSDTEAFF	TRBV25-1	NA	NA	TRBJ1-1
TGTGCCTGGAGTCCCTCCGCAAAGATCGGGACCCAGTACTTC	CAWSPSAKIGTQYF	TRBV30	NA	NA	TRBJ2-5
TGTGCCAGCAGTTTATATGCGGGGAGGGGGACCCAGTACTTC	CASSLYAGRGTQYF	TRBV28	TRBD2	NA	TRBJ2-5
TGTGCCAGCAGTTTCTTATCCGGGACAGAGAAGGGGAACACTGAAGCTTTCTTT	CASSFLSGTEKGNTEAFF	TRBV28	TRBD1	NA	TRBJ1-1
TGTGCCATCTCCCTCACTTCCTACGAGCAGTACTTC	CAISLTSYEQYF	TRBV28	NA	NA	TRBJ2-7
TGTGCCATCGGGAGAGGGGATACAGATACGCAGTATTTT	CAIGRGDTDTQYF	TRBV28	NA	NA	TRBJ2-3
TGCGCCAGCAGCTTGGACCCAGGGGGCACTGAAGCTTTCTTT	CASSLDPGGTEAFF	TRBV5-1	TRBD1	NA	TRBJ1-1
TGTGCCAGTAGTATAGGGACAGCATACGAGCAGTACTTC	CASSIGTAYEQYF	TRBV19	NA	NA	TRBJ2-7
TGTGCCAGCAGTGAACTCACTGGGGGGGACGGAGGCTATGGCTACACCTTC	CASSELTGGDGGYGYTF	TRBV6-1	NA	NA	TRBJ1-2
TGTGCCAGTAGCCCGCTCCAGGGAATCCCTAACTATGGCTACACCTTC	CASSPLQGIPNYGYTF	TRBV19	NA	NA	TRBJ1-2
TGTGCCAGCAGCTCCCTAACTGGACAGAACAATGAGCAGTTCTTC	CASSSLTGQNNEQFF	TRBV7-8	NA	NA	TRBJ2-1
TGTGCCACCAGTGATTTTAAGGGACAGGGACCCTACAATGAGCAGTTCTTC	CATSDFKGQGPYNEQFF	TRBV24-1	TRBD1	once	TRBJ2-1